This T cell receptor (beta chain) derives from a study of blood T cell repertoires in COVID-19. The CDR3 is 16 residues long. Trimming took 5 bases from V and 0 from J; bases not matched to a gene: 5. Germline V lookup: CDR1 LNHDA, CDR2 SQIVND (reference sequence). Methods used by the authors: Amplification of reference gene primers was used by the study to estimate nucleated cell counts. Clones were read by immunoSEQ multiplex PCR, and TCRdb kept only the in-frame ones, dropping some. That table gives V, J and clone size, and the DNA gave D and trimming. The sample has 200,000 to 300,000 clones, about 89% seen once.

The chain combines TRBV19 with TRBJ2-3; 10 positions match TRBD2. Sequences were obtained from peripheral blood. This TCR derives from a woman between 45 and 60 years old with acute or convalescent COVID-19. As DNA, the CDR3 is TGTGCCAGTAGTCCCGGACTAGCGGATAGCACAGATACGCAGTATTTT. The encoded protein is CASSPGLADSTDTQYF.